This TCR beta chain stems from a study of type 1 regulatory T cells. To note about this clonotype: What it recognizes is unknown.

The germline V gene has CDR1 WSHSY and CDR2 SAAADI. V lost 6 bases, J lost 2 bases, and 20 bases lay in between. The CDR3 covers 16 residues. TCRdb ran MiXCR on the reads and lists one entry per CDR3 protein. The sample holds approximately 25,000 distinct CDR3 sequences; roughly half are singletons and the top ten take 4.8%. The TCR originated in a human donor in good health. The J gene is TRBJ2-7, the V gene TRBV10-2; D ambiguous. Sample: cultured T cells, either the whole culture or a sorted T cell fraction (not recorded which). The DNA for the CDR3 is TGCGCCAGCAGCGCCATATCAATGGGCCCCACCTACGAGCAGTACTTC. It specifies CASSAISMGPTYEQYF.